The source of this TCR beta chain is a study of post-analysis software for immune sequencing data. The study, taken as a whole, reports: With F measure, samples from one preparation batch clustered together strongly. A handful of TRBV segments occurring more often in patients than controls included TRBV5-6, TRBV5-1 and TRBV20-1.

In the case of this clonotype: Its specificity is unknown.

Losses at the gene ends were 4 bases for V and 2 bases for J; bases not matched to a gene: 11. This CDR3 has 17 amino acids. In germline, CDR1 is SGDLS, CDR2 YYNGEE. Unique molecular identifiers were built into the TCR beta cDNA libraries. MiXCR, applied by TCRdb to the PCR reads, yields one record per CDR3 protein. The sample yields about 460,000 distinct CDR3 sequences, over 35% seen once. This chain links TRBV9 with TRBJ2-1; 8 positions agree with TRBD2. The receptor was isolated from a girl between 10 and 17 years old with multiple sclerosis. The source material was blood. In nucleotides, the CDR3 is TGTGCCAGCAGCCAATCCGGGACTAGTGCGGCCTACAATGAGCAGTTCTTC. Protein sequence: CASSQSGTSAAYNEQFF.